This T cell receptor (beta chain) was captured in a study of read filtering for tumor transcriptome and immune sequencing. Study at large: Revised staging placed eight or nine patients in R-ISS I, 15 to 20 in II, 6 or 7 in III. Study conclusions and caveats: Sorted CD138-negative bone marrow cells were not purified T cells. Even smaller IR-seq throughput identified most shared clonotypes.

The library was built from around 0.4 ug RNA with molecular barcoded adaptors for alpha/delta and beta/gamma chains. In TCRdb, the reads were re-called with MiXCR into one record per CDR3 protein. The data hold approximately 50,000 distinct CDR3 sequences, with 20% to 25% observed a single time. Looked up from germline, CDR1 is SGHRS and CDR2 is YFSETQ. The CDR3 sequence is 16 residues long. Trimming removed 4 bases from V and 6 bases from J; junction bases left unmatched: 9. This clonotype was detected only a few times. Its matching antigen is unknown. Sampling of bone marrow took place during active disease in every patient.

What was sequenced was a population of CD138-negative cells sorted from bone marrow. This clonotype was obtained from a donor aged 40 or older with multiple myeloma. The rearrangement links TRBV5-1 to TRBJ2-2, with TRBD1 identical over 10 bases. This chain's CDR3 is CASSGGQGKTSGELFF. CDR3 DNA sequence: TGCGCCAGCAGCGGGGGACAGGGGAAGACTTCCGGGGAGCTGTTTTTT. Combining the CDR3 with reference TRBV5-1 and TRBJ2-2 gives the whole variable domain KAGVTQTPRYLIKTRGQQVTLSCSPISGHRSVSWYQQTPGQGLQFLFEYFSETQRNKGNFPGRFSGRQFSNSRSEMNVSTLELGDSALYLCASSGGQGKTSGELFFGEGSRLTVL.